Listed below are T cell receptor beta chains from one sample, sequenced in a study of identical twins. In TCRdb, the 5' RACE reads were re-called with MiXCR into one record per CDR3 protein. The data contain approximately 700,000 distinct CDR3 sequences, approximately 6% of them singletons. Sample: naive T cells sorted from blood. The receptors were sampled from a man younger than 30 in good health. Both conserved end residues are part of each CDR3. The D gene is left open where the match is weak.

cdr3_aa,cdr3_length,j_call,v_call,d_call
CATSDPVRVSQYF,13,TRBJ2-3,TRBV24-1,-
CASSVGRGKGHEQFF,15,TRBJ2-1,TRBV9,-
CASQGANTGELFF,13,TRBJ2-2,TRBV6-1,TRBD1
CSARDQGASNEKLFF,15,TRBJ1-4,TRBV20-1,TRBD1
CASNPSALTGELFF,14,TRBJ2-2,TRBV7-8,-
CASSLSGPPYNEQFF,15,TRBJ2-1,TRBV28,-
CASRHPTSREQYF,13,TRBJ2-7,TRBV7-9,-
CASSSAGTGISGYTF,15,TRBJ1-2,TRBV12-3/TRBV12-4,TRBD1
CASSSPGLGTGELFF,15,TRBJ2-2,TRBV7-9,-
CASSWLAGDYEQYF,14,TRBJ2-7,TRBV27,TRBD2
CASSWDTGYTEAFF,14,TRBJ1-1,TRBV19,-
CATKDRAQETQYF,13,TRBJ2-5,TRBV24-1,TRBD1
CASSLREGLYNEQFF,15,TRBJ2-1,TRBV11-3,TRBD2
CASSLPSEKTQYF,13,TRBJ2-5,TRBV7-2,-
CASSSSLTQYF,11,TRBJ2-3,TRBV7-9,-
CASSLRNPAGDTQYF,15,TRBJ2-3,TRBV28,-
CASSFGGSEQYF,12,TRBJ2-7,TRBV7-6,-
CASSSTPGVSQPQHF,15,TRBJ1-5,TRBV6-5,-
CASSLDAGEGEKLFF,15,TRBJ1-4,TRBV5-1,-
CATSDPGGDEQYF,13,TRBJ2-7,TRBV24-1,-
CASSQYFQQNTEAFF,15,TRBJ1-1,TRBV4-3,-
CASSRGEDGYTF,12,TRBJ1-2,TRBV9,-
CAWGNYEQYF,10,TRBJ2-7,TRBV28,-